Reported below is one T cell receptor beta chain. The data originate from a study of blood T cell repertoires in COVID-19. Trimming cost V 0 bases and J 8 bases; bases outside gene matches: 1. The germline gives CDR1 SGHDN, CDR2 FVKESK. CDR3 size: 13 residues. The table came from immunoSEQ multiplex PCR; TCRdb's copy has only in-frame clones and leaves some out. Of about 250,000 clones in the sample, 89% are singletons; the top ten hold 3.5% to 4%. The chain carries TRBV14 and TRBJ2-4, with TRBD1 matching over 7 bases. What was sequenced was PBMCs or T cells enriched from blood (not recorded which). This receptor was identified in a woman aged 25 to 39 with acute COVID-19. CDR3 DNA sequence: TGTGCCAGCAGCCAAGATCAGGGGGACATTCAGTACTTC. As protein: CASSQDQGDIQYF.